These 9 T cell receptor beta chains originate from one sample sequenced in a study of T-cell reconstitution after alpha-beta-depleted transplantation in children. As it was prepared, the TCRbeta library received unique molecular identifiers. TCRdb reprocessed the PCR reads via MiXCR and lists one record per CDR3 protein. The sample yields fewer than 750,000 distinct CDR3 sequences, 25% to 30% seen once. The input for sequencing was PBMCs, taken before TCRalphabeta/CD19-depleted stem cell transplant. These receptors were obtained from a boy less than two years old with Wiskott-Aldrich syndrome, due to receive a stem cell transplant.

This clonotype was seen a few times. This chain connects TRBV5-1 to TRBJ2-3, with TRBD2 matching over 10 bases. Germline V gene lookup returns CDR1 SGHRS and CDR2 YFSETQ. The CDR3 covers 14 residues. Trimming removed 4 bases from V and 7 bases from J; junction bases left unmatched: 6. DNA of the CDR3: TGCGCCAGCAGCCTCGGGACTAGCGACAATACGCAGTATTTT. It encodes CASSLGTSDNTQYF.

This clonotype was counted only a few times. Here the CDR3 reads CASSVDPAGVKETQYF. The CDR3 DNA follows: TGTGCCAGCAGCGTCGACCCAGCGGGAGTCAAGGAGACCCAGTACTTC. The chain couples TRBV9 to TRBJ2-5; 8 nucleotides agree with TRBD2. V shed 2 bases and J 5 bases; nucleotides not matched to a gene: 11. CDR3 size: 16 residues. Germline-derived CDR1 and CDR2 are SGDLS and YYNGEE.

The V gene is TRBV7-2, the J gene TRBJ2-5, with TRBD2 identical over 14 bases. The V gene's germline CDR1 is SGHTA and CDR2 FQGNSA. The junction had 7 bases not matched to a gene; V was cut back by 5 bases and J by 5 bases. The CDR3 runs to 16 residues. The CDR3 sequence: CASSRRLAGGWETQYF. CDR3 DNA: TGTGCCAGCAGCCGCCGACTAGCGGGAGGGTGGGAGACCCAGTACTTC. Variable domain in full (rest from reference TRBV7-2 and TRBJ2-5): GAGVSQSPSNKVTEKGKDVELRCDPISGHTALYWYRQSLGQGLEFLIYFQGNSAPDKSGLPSDRFSAERTGGSVSTLTIQRTQQEDSAVYLCASSRRLAGGWETQYFGPGTRLLVL.

The chain recombines TRBV20-1 with TRBJ2-1, with TRBD2 matching over 8 bases. The CDR3 is 14 amino acids. Germline CDR1 and CDR2: DFQATT and SNEGSKA (reference sequence). Trimming at V came to 3 bases and at J to 3 bases, leaving 4 bases not matched to a gene. The CDR3 nucleotides are TGCAGTGCTAGTCCGGGACTAGTCTACAATGAGCAGTTCTTC. This codes for CSASPGLVYNEQFF.

This clonotype was detected a few times. This chain joins TRBV4-1 and TRBJ2-7; 9 nucleotides match TRBD1. Germline CDR1 and CDR2: MGHRA and YSYEKL. This CDR3 is 15 amino acids long. Unmatched junction bases numbered 4, after V lost 1 base and J lost 3 bases. As DNA, the CDR3 is TGCGCCAGCAGCCAAGCCGGACAGGGGAACTACGAGCAGTACTTC. Encoded protein: CASSQAGQGNYEQYF.

The chain is built from TRBV12-3 or TRBV12-4 and TRBJ2-7; D gene ambiguous. This CDR3 spans 15 amino acids. The V end lost 5 bases, the J end lost 0 bases, and 14 bases lay between the germline ends. CDR3 sequence: CASSKRGRSSYEQYF. DNA for the CDR3: TGTGCCAGCAGTAAACGTGGGCGGAGCTCCTACGAGCAGTACTTC.

CDR3 in DNA: TGCAGCGTTCTTGTAGCGGGAGGGTCCGAGCAGTACTTC. It specifies CSVLVAGGSEQYF. The V gene is TRBV29-1, the J gene TRBJ2-7, with 11 positions matching TRBD2. Looked up from germline, CDR1 is SQVTM and CDR2 is ANQGSEA. The CDR3 is 13 amino acids. Trimming at V came to 5 bases and at J to 6 bases, leaving 6 bases not matched to a gene.

In its sample, this clonotype was seen a few times. V usage is TRBV12-3 or TRBV12-4 and J usage is TRBJ2-2; tentatively, D is TRBD1 (5 bases). With 3 bases removed from V and 5 bases from J, the gap between germline ends came to 16 bases. The CDR3 is 16 residues long. The CDR3 DNA follows: TGTGCCAGCAGTTTTCCCCAGGGCCCGAGGACCGGGGAGCTGTTTTTT. Protein sequence: CASSFPQGPRTGELFF.

CDR3: CSARQVTYEQYF. CDR3 DNA: TGCAGTGCTAGACAGGTTACCTACGAGCAGTACTTC. This sequence joins TRBV20-1 and TRBJ2-7, with no clear D. The V end was cut by 2 bases, the J end by 2 bases, with 7 bases between. CDR1 is DFQATT, CDR2 SNEGSKA, per germline (reference sequence). The CDR3 length is 12 residues.